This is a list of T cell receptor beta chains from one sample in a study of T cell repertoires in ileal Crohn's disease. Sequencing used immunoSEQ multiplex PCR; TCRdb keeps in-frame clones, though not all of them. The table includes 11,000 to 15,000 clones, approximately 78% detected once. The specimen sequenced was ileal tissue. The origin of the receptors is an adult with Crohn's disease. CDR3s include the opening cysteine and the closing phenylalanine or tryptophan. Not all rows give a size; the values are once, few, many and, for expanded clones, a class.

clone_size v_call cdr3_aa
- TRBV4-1 CASSQSTGTPRHEQFF
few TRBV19 CATALGDNEKLFF
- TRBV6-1 CASSDLAQGWNEQYF
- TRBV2 CARGTSGVDTQYF
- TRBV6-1 CASTLRTAETQYF
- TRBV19 CASRLNSNQPQHF
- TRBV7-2 CASSSHGQGYEQYF
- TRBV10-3 CAITGVLDYGYTF
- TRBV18 CASSPPGGRAINEQFF
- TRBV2 CASGLAGITDTQYF
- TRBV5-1 CASSLLGPKLYGYTF
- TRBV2 CASSEGGLTRYTF
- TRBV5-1 CASSLAVWNPGGNTIYF
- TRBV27 CASSLFPPASGIGATDTQYF